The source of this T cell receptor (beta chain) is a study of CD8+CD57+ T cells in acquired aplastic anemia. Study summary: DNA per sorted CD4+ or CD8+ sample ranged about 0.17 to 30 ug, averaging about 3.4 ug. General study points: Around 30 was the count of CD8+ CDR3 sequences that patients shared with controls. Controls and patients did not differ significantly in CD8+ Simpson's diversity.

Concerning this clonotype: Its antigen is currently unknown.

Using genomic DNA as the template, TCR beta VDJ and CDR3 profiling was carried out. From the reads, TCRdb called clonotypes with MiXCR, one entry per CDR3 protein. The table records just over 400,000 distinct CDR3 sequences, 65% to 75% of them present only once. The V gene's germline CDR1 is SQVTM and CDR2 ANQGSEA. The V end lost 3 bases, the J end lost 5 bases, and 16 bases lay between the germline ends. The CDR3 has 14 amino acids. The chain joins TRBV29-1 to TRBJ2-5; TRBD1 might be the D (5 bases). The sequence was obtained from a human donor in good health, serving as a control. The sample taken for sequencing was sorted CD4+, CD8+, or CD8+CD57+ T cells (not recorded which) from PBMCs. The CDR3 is CSVDLARAWETQYF. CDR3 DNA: TGCAGCGTTGATCTGGCCAGGGCCTGGGAGACCCAGTACTTC.